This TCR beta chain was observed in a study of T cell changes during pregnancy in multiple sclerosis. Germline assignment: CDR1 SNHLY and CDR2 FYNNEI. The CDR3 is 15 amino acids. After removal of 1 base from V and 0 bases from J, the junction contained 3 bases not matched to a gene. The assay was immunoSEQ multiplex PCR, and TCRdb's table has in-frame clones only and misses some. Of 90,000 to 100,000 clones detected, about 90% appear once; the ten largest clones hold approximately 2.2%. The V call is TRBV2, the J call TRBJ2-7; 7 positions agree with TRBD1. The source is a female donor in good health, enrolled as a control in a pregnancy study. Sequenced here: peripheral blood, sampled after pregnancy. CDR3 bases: TGTGCCAGCAGTGAAGGGGACAGAAGCTCCTACGAGCAGTACTTC. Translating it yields CASSEGDRSSYEQYF.